This T cell receptor beta chain was profiled in a study of T-cell reconstitution after alpha-beta-depleted transplantation in children. A TCRbeta library incorporating unique molecular identifiers was prepared. TCRdb redid the calling of the PCR reads with MiXCR, one entry per CDR3 protein. The repertoire holds roughly 500,000 distinct CDR3 sequences, roughly 33% seen once, with roughly 2.5% in the top ten. Germline V gene lookup returns CDR1 LNHDA and CDR2 SQIVND (reference sequence). The V and J ends lost 0 bases and 2 bases respectively, with 10 bases between them. CDR3 length equals 15 residues. The TCR sequence derives from a human donor who donated a stem cell graft to a child with aplastic anemia. Sample: PBMCs from the stem cell graft donor, taken from the stem cell graft. The chain employs TRBV19 and TRBJ1-2, with TRBD1 as a possible D gene (6 bases). CDR3 in amino acids: CASSIDDGQNYGYTF. CDR3 in DNA: TGTGCCAGTAGTATAGACGACGGACAGAACTATGGCTACACCTTC.